This T cell receptor (beta chain) comes out of a study of CD8 T cells in Susac syndrome. Overall study findings and caveats: In its TCR sequencing and HLA analysis, the study acknowledged that the number of individuals was relatively small.

The study sequenced TCR beta in blood CD8+ and CD4+ T cells. Bulk CD8+ and CD4+ cells came from magnetic negative isolation; CD8+ TEMRA by FACS. The RNA, 0.5 to 1 ug, was put through reverse transcription using random hexamers. TCR beta CDR3 was amplified by immunoSEQ multiplex PCR. This amplification extended across 54 Vbeta and 13 Jbeta segments. TCRdb re-called the immunoSEQ multiplex PCR reads through MiXCR, storing one row per CDR3 protein. The data show approximately 170,000 distinct CDR3 sequences, about 93% seen once. About this clonotype itself: The antigen remains undetermined.

Germline V gene lookup returns CDR1 LGHDT and CDR2 YNNKEL (reference sequence). Between the trimmed V and J ends, which lost 1 base and 5 bases, there was a span of 8 bases. The CDR3 has 13 residues. The sequenced sample was CD4+ T cells from PBMCs. This clonotype originated in a human donor in good health. The rearrangement links TRBV3-1 to TRBJ2-5; maybe TRBD2 (5 bases). The CDR3 loop is CASSQAGMETQYF. As DNA, the CDR3 is TGTGCCAGCAGCCAAGCGGGGATGGAGACCCAGTACTTC.